This T cell receptor beta chain came from a study of blood T cells in healthy people across ages. The study, taken as a whole, reports: Long-lived donors exceeded aged donors in naive CD4+ cells and diversity.

Of note for this clonotype: Antigen: not known.

It was with a sample-barcoded 5' primer and a J-beta primer mix that a second PCR of roughly 7 to 11 cycles was run. TCRdb analysed the 5' RACE reads with MiXCR anew, one entry per CDR3 protein. The sample lists some 1.5 million distinct CDR3 sequences, about 28% occurring once. V dropped 0 bases and J dropped 7; count of bases not matched to a gene: 7. The CDR3 extends over 15 amino acids. Germline V CDR1 and CDR2: SGHRS, YFSETQ. The source material was blood. The TCR originated in a woman under 40 in good health. The chain joins TRBV5-1 to TRBJ2-1; 7 nucleotides agree with TRBD1. The CDR3 DNA is TGCGCCAGCAGCTTGGGTACAGGGGTCGGAAATGAGCAGTTCTTC. Protein: CASSLGTGVGNEQFF.